One and the same sample provided the 10 T cell receptor beta chains below, sequenced in a study of blood T cell repertoires in COVID-19. Some clones are missing from TCRdb's copy, which holds only in-frame ones; the method was immunoSEQ multiplex PCR. Here the sample spans roughly 340,000 clones, roughly 90% being singletons. Specimen: peripheral blood. Source of these receptors: a woman in her sixties or seventies with COVID-19, enrolled during active disease.

The chain carries TRBV28 and TRBJ1-5; D possibly corresponds to TRBD1 (6 bases). V gave up 6 bases and J gave up 0 bases, with 12 bases separating them. From germline, CDR1 is MDHEN and CDR2 SYDVKM. This CDR3 is built from 15 residues. CDR3 in amino acids: CASRQTGFSNQPQHF. In DNA, the CDR3 is TGTGCCAGCAGGCAGACAGGTTTTAGCAATCAGCCCCAGCATTTT.

V usage is TRBV30 and J usage is TRBJ1-2; the D gene is possibly TRBD1 (5 bases). V was cut by 8 bases and J by 5 bases, with 15 bases left in between. Germline CDR1 and CDR2: GTSNPN and SVGIG (reference sequence). CDR3 length: 12 amino acids. CDR3 sequence: CAVLQANYGYTF. CDR3 in DNA: TGTGCCGTTTTACAGGCAAATTATGGCTACACCTTC.

V gene TRBV21-1 combines with J gene TRBJ1-3. TRBV21-1 is classified as a pseudogene. CDR3 length: 10 amino acids. This chain's CDR3 is CLVLGNTIYF. The CDR3 region has the DNA TGTTTAGTCCTTGGAAACACCATATATTTT.

J is TRBJ1-2 and V is TRBV6-2 or TRBV6-3, with D unresolved. Trimming took off 0 bases at V and 6 bases at J, with 14 bases between the two ends. Germline V CDR1 and CDR2: MNHEY, SVGEGT. This CDR3 is 15 amino acids long. The CDR3: CASSYSRLGSNGYTF. CDR3 nucleotides: TGTGCCAGCAGTTACTCGAGATTAGGGAGCAATGGCTACACCTTC.

The chain is built from TRBV20-1 and TRBJ2-1; 9 bases line up with TRBD2. CDR1 DFQATT and CDR2 SNEGSKA come from the germline V gene (reference sequence). The CDR3 covers 13 residues. V shed 3 bases, J shed 10 bases, and the junction held 7 bases outside the gene matches. CDR3 loop: CSASLTSGNEQFF. CDR3 nucleotide sequence: TGCAGTGCTAGTCTGACTAGCGGAAACGAGCAGTTCTTC.

This clone has just a few counts. V and J are TRBV12-3 or TRBV12-4 and TRBJ2-7, with 7 bases identical to TRBD1. The CDR3 is 13 residues long. Unmatched junction bases numbered 4, after V lost 4 bases and J lost 4 bases. CDR3 residues: CASSSGQSYEQYF. CDR3 nucleotides: TGTGCCAGCAGTTCGGGACAGAGTTACGAGCAGTACTTC.

The V and J genes are TRBV4-2 and TRBJ1-2, with 7 positions matching TRBD1. Germline V gene sequence: CDR1 LGHNA, CDR2 YNFKEQ. The CDR3 has 16 amino acids. The ends lost 1 base at V and 2 bases at J; junction bases unmatched: 7. CDR3 DNA sequence: TGTGCCAGCAGCCAAGTCTCCCGGGACAGCAACTATGGCTACACCTTC. This gives the protein CASSQVSRDSNYGYTF.

The genes are TRBV5-6 and TRBJ2-7, with D uncertain. V was shortened by 0 bases and J by 0 bases, with 10 bases between the two germline ends. There are 15 residues in the CDR3. The germline gives CDR1 SGHDT, CDR2 YYEEEE. This CDR3 is CASSLAAGHSYEQYF. Written as DNA, the CDR3 is TGTGCCAGCAGCTTGGCGGCAGGTCACTCCTACGAGCAGTACTTC.

V and J are TRBV5-1 and TRBJ1-2; D gene unclear. Trimming cost V 2 bases and J 1 base, with 6 bases left between them. The CDR3 has 13 residues. Germline V gene data show CDR1 as SGHRS and CDR2 as YFSETQ. The CDR3 loop reads CASSFDNNYGYTF. CDR3 DNA sequence: TGCGCCAGCAGCTTCGACAATAACTATGGCTACACCTTC.

The chain employs TRBV5-6 and TRBJ1-5; 7 bases line up with TRBD1. CDR3 size: 12 residues. Per the germline V gene, CDR1 is SGHDT and CDR2 is YYEEEE. The ends lost 4 bases at V and 5 bases at J; junction bases unmatched: 0. The CDR3 coding sequence is TGTGCCAGCAGCGACAGGGATCAGCCCCAGCATTTT. It encodes CASSDRDQPQHF.